Described below is a single TCR beta chain sequence and its context. This clonotype was found many times. Its antigen remains unidentified. Qualities for individual bases were not recorded, and no much larger clone is one base off. This sample was taken from a study of T cells in Graves' hyperthyroidism and ophthalmopathy (dated by TCRdb to the late 2010s). Background on the whole study: Peripheral blood was sampled at the time of initial diagnosis, prior to any treatment. The 85 to 100 discovery patients were randomly split 7:3 into training and test sets. After sampling, hyperthyroidism patients received methimazole starting at 30 mg daily, and ophthalmopathy patients received high-dose intravenous methylprednisolone. According to the paper, TCR Vbeta CDR3 sequencing was carried out on over 130 peripheral blood samples, which came from fewer than 50 ophthalmopathy, around 75 hyperthyroidism and some 17 progressor patients. TCR V-J signatures able to tell the groups apart were searched for in a discovery cohort of approximately 95 patients, of whom over 40 had Graves' ophthalmopathy and under 65 had stable Graves' hyperthyroidism. In addition, the study compared T-cell repertoires in thyroid tissue and in blood from roughly 6 Graves' hyperthyroidism patients. Prospective prediction of ophthalmopathy was tested in an independent validation cohort of 18 to 20 hyperthyroidism patients and 17 patients who later progressed to ophthalmopathy.

The CDR1 and CDR2 encoded by the germline V gene (reference sequence) are DFQATT and SNEGSKA. From its cysteine to its phenylalanine, the CDR3 spans 17 amino acids. The DNA shown is the 51-base CDR3, in frame from base 1. TCR beta CDR3 regions were amplified from RNA transcripts. The TCR CDR3 was subjected to a first round of RT-PCR using the HTBI primer set and the Qiagen OneStep RT-PCR kit. The libraries were constructed in a second round of multiplex PCR and then size-selected and purified. Paired-end sequencing of the libraries was performed with 100 bp reads on an Illumina HiSeq2000. The study's own analysis went as follows. Raw data were processed with SOAPnuke, discarding reads with adapters, uncalled bases, mean Phred below 15, or no exact constant-primer or identifier match. COPE v1.2.5 was used to merge high-quality paired reads, and clonotypes were defined as unique nucleotide sequences. MiTCR v1.1 was used to align the clonotypes against IMGT TRBV, TRBD and TRBJ reference segments. The analysis was restricted to V-J combinations with a frequency above 0.0001, which together covered 98% to 99.2% of the repertoires. The TCS score was defined as the ratio of F50 (clonal expansion) to E x V (chaos), calculated using BLOSUM62-based TCRdist between CDR3 peptides within each V-J. Welch's t-statistics and random forest reduced roughly 500 V-J features to 13, which were used in a naive Bayes classifier (R e1071). Clones were called with MiXCR by TCRdb after fastp trimmed the public reads at Q25, and only in-frame beta chains were retained. Every distinct CDR3 protein forms one entry, paired with its most common genes and DNA. TCRdb's processing, not the authors', yielded these V and J calls. In this sample the table shows around 450,000 distinct CDR3 sequences, about 15% of which occur a single time. 14% of the sample is held by the ten biggest clonotypes.

A patient counted as having stable Graves' hyperthyroidism if no progression to ophthalmopathy occurred over 18 months of follow-up. Hyperthyroidism patients were newly diagnosed, with disease duration under 2 months, and aged 18 to 65 years. Exclusion was applied to patients with uncontrolled infections, other autoimmune diseases, pregnancy or lactation. Diagnoses relied on clinical symptoms, serum thyroxine and TRAb, thyroid ultrasound and orbital computed tomography. PBMCs were separated from approximately 9.9 ml of fresh peripheral blood using Ficoll-Paque density gradient centrifugation. Total RNA was extracted using Trizol reagent, and RNA quality was assessed on an Agilent 2100 Bioanalyzer. Overall results and qualifications from the work: Ophthalmopathy was separated from stable hyperthyroidism by a 13 V-J signature model, with roughly 88% sensitivity and 81% to 82% specificity obtained in cross-validation and 80%/75% obtained in testing. During validation, the model predicted progression to ophthalmopathy a median of approximately six months ahead of onset, with just under 71% sensitivity and 72% to 85% specificity. Most expanded thyroid clonotypes (frequency above 0.001) were also detected in blood, suggesting blood repertoires may reflect thyroid immune responses. Sample size was not statistically predetermined, and investigators were not blinded to group allocation.

The TCR was taken from a woman between 18 and 29 years old with Graves' hyperthyroidism. In this chain, TRBV20-1 is recombined with TRBJ2-7, with 10 bases matching TRBD2. Sequenced sample: blood. The CDR3 in this case is CSAVSLKRLAGAYEQYF. The DNA sequence reads TGCAGCGCAGTATCGCTCAAGAGGCTAGCGGGGGCCTACGAGCAGTACTTC.